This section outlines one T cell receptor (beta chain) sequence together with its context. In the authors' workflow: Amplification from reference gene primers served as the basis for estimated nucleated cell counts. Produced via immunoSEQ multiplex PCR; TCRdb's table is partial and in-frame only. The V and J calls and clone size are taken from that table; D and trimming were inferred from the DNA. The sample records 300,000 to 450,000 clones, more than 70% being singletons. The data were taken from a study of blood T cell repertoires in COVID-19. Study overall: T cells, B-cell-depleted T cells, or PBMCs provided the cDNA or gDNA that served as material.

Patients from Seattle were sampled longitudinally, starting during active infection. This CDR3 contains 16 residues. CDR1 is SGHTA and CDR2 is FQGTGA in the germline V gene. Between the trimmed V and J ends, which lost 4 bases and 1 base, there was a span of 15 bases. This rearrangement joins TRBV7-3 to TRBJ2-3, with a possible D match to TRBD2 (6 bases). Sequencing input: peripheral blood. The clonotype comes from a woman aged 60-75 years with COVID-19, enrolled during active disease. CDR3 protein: CASSSRGVIGTDTQYF. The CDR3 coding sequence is TGTGCCAGCAGCTCCCGCGGGGTTATTGGCACAGATACGCAGTATTTT.